The 7 T cell receptor beta chains given below trace back to one sample, sequenced in a study of blood T cells in healthy people across ages. Then a second PCR, running roughly 7 to 12 cycles, was carried out with a sample-barcoded 5' primer and a J-beta primer mix. MiXCR, run by TCRdb on the 5' RACE reads, gives a single entry per CDR3 protein. The data show about 1 million distinct CDR3 sequences, roughly a quarter seen once. These data also formed part of another study, on T cells of mothers and their children.

Sequencing used blood. The receptors derive from a girl aged 2 to 10 in good health.

V usage is TRBV29-1 and J usage is TRBJ2-2; D remains unclear. The CDR3 length is 14 residues. Germline CDR1 SQVTM, CDR2 ANQGSEA. With 7 bases removed from V and 6 bases from J, the gap between germline ends came to 18 bases. CDR3 loop: CSGSVRQRAGELFF. The CDR3 DNA is TGCAGCGGCTCCGTACGCCAAAGGGCCGGGGAGCTGTTTTTT.

This clonotype turned up a few times. This rearrangement joins TRBV29-1 to TRBJ1-2; a possible D gene is TRBD1 (5 bases). V was shortened by 1 base and J by 7 bases, with 7 bases between the two germline ends. Germline V lookup: CDR1 SQVTM, CDR2 ANQGSEA. The CDR3 runs 11 residues. CDR3 sequence: CSVEGGGGYTF. DNA of the CDR3: TGCAGCGTTGAAGGTGGGGGTGGCTACACCTTC.

The sample holds many counts of this clonotype. The V gene is TRBV27, the J gene TRBJ1-5; D is ambiguous. V lost 2 bases and J 0 bases, leaving 8 bases between the germline ends. Per germline, CDR1 MNHEY and CDR2 SMNVEV (reference sequence). The CDR3 has 15 amino acids. The CDR3 protein is CASSLNSASNQPQHF. The DNA for the CDR3 is TGTGCCAGCAGTTTAAACAGTGCTAGCAATCAGCCCCAGCATTTT.

This clonotype came up once. The rearrangement joins TRBV5-1 to TRBJ2-5, with D perhaps given as TRBD1 or TRBD2 (5 bases each). Trimming removed 3 bases at V and 3 bases at J, with 15 bases between. Germline CDR1 SGHRS, CDR2 YFSETQ. This CDR3 is built from 15 residues. The CDR3 loop reads CASSYRTRTEETQYF. Written as DNA, the CDR3 is TGCGCCAGCAGCTACAGGACTCGGACGGAAGAGACCCAGTACTTC.

This clonotype was counted between two and nine times. The chain uses TRBV12-3 or TRBV12-4 and TRBJ2-7; no reliable D call. V shed 7 bases and J shed 0 bases, with 16 bases lying between them. The CDR3 contains 15 residues. The CDR3 protein is CASTRTGPSSYEQYF. In nucleotides, the CDR3 is TGTGCCAGCACCCGAACCGGGCCAAGCTCCTACGAGCAGTACTTC.

This clonotype occurred many times. This sequence joins TRBV5-1 and TRBJ1-6, with D unresolved. Germline-derived CDR1 and CDR2 are SGHRS and YFSETQ. Trimming removed 0 bases at V and 9 bases at J, with 10 bases between. This CDR3 is built from 14 residues. CDR3 protein: CASSLGHNSSPLHF. The CDR3 DNA follows: TGCGCCAGCAGCTTGGGACACAATTCTTCACCCCTCCACTTT.

In this sample, this clonotype turned up once. This clone may be a read error of a much larger clone one base away. This chain joins TRBV18 and TRBJ1-1, with 9 positions matching TRBD1. The CDR3 is made up of 16 amino acids. Germline V gene lookup returns CDR1 KGHSH and CDR2 LQKENI. CDR3: CVSSPNRDREGTEAFF. CDR3 bases: TGTGTCAGCTCACCAAACCGGGACAGGGAGGGCACTGAAGCTTTCTTT.